A selection of T cell receptor beta chains follows, all from one sample in a study of graft-versus-host responses after intestinal transplantation. Their specific antigens are unknown. Only in-frame clones appear in the TCRdb table, and some are missing; sequencing was by immunoSEQ multiplex PCR. The data contain about 80,000 clones, less than 90% of them singletons. This specimen consisted of unstimulated CD4+ T cells sorted from spleen or lymph node cells, obtained before intestinal transplant. Source of these receptors: a human donor who received an intestinal transplant. Each CDR3 is given with its conserved first and last residue. The D gene is left open where the match is weak. Not every row has a clone size; where given, it reads once, few, many or a size class.

cdr3_aa,cdr3_nt,clone_size,v_call,d_call,j_call
CASRLAGASNNEQFF,TGTGCCAGCAGACTAGCGGGAGCCTCCAACAATGAGCAGTTCTTC,.,TRBV6-1,TRBD2,TRBJ2-1
CASSHTGGLPTNEKLFF,TGTGCCAGCAGCCATACAGGGGGATTGCCTACTAATGAAAAACTGTTTTTT,.,TRBV9,TRBD1,TRBJ1-4
CASFNQRGDEKLFF,TGTGCCAGCTTTAACCAACGGGGGGATGAAAAACTGTTTTTT,.,TRBV6-6,.,TRBJ1-4
CASSEDGRERSGANVLTF,TGTGCCAGCAGTGAAGATGGCAGGGAAAGGTCTGGGGCCAACGTCCTGACTTTC,.,TRBV6-1,.,TRBJ2-6
CASSLQQGYQPQHF,TGTGCCAGCAGCTTGCAGCAGGGGTATCAGCCCCAGCATTTT,.,TRBV5-6,.,TRBJ1-5
CASSASGGWYF,TGTGCCAGCAGTGCCAGCGGGGGCTGGTACTTC,.,TRBV6-6,TRBD2,TRBJ2-5
CSVKAGEGETQYF,TGCAGCGTTAAAGCGGGAGAGGGAGAGACCCAGTACTTC,.,TRBV29-1,TRBD2,TRBJ2-5
CASSKLAGLYNEQFF,TGTGCCAGCAGCAAGCTAGCGGGCCTATACAATGAGCAGTTCTTC,few,TRBV21-1,.,TRBJ2-1
CASSRGQGSSYEQYF,TGCGCCAGCAGCCGGGGACAGGGCAGCTCCTACGAGCAGTACTTC,.,TRBV5-1,TRBD1,TRBJ2-7
CASSLAGEGGYTF,TGCGCCAGCAGCTTGGCGGGGGAGGGAGGCTACACCTTC,few,TRBV5-1,.,TRBJ1-2
CASSEGHSEAFF,TGTGCCAGCAGTGAGGGGCACAGTGAAGCTTTCTTT,.,TRBV2,.,TRBJ1-1
CASSFGDRGPGANVLTF,TGTGCCAGCAGCTTTGGAGACAGGGGCCCTGGGGCCAACGTCCTGACTTTC,.,TRBV5-4,TRBD1,TRBJ2-6
CASSSPRLKSSYNEQFF,TGTGCCAGCAGCTCCCCGCGACTCAAGAGCTCCTACAATGAGCAGTTCTTC,.,TRBV7-8,.,TRBJ2-1
CASSPGGAGANNEQFF,TGTGCCAGCAGCCCCGGGGGAGCGGGGGCGAACAATGAGCAGTTCTTC,.,TRBV7-3,TRBD2,TRBJ2-1
CASSKTGRNSPLHF,TGTGCCAGCAGTAAGACAGGGCGGAATTCACCCCTCCACTTT,once,TRBV25-1,TRBD1,TRBJ1-6
CASSVTGGGTEAFF,TGTGCCAGCAGTGTTACAGGGGGCGGCACTGAAGCTTTCTTT,.,TRBV2,TRBD1,TRBJ1-1
CASSPTDRVAYGYTF,TGTGCCAGCAGTCCGACTGACAGGGTGGCCTATGGCTACACCTTC,.,TRBV6-4,TRBD1,TRBJ1-2
CASSKGQGAVYEQYF,TGTGCCAGCAGCAAAGGACAGGGGGCAGTCTACGAGCAGTACTTC,.,TRBV2,TRBD1,TRBJ2-7
CASSQGSSGQINQPQHF,TGTGCCAGCAGCCAAGGTTCCAGTGGACAAATCAATCAGCCCCAGCATTTT,.,TRBV4-2,.,TRBJ1-5
CASSLRGKAFF,TGTGCCAGCAGTCTACGGGGAAAAGCTTTCTTT,.,TRBV28,.,TRBJ1-1
CASSDDRGTETQYF,TGTGCCAGCAGTGACGACCGGGGGACTGAGACCCAGTACTTC,.,TRBV2,.,TRBJ2-5
CASSPRTHYGYTF,TGTGCCAGCAGCCCCCGGACTCACTATGGCTACACCTTC,.,TRBV7-2,.,TRBJ1-2
CASSDRGREQFF,TGTGCCAGCAGTGACAGGGGACGAGAGCAGTTCTTC,.,TRBV6-6,TRBD1,TRBJ2-1
CASIRLGGSNTGELFF,TGTGCCAGCATCCGGTTGGGGGGATCTAACACCGGGGAGCTGTTTTTT,.,TRBV28,.,TRBJ2-2
CSVHNHSGSSYEQYF,TGCAGCGTCCACAATCACAGCGGGAGCTCCTACGAGCAGTACTTC,.,TRBV29-1,TRBD2,TRBJ2-7
CASSFGGISSYEQYF,TGTGCCAGCAGTTTCGGGGGAATCTCCTCCTACGAGCAGTACTTC,once,TRBV28,.,TRBJ2-7
CASSLASIFRQGVPYGYTF,TGTGCCAGCAGCTTAGCGTCGATTTTTCGGCAGGGGGTGCCCTATGGCTACACCTTC,.,TRBV7-2,TRBD1,TRBJ1-2
CASSGSWTSGRARPRETQYF,TGCGCCAGCAGCGGAAGCTGGACTAGCGGGAGGGCCCGGCCAAGAGAGACCCAGTACTTC,once,TRBV5-1,TRBD2,TRBJ2-5
CASSLVPGGGNEQFF,TGCGCCAGCAGCTTGGTCCCGGGAGGGGGCAATGAGCAGTTCTTC,.,TRBV5-1,TRBD2,TRBJ2-1
CASSLDPGGVDYGYTF,TGTGCCAGCAGCTTGGATCCGGGGGGCGTCGACTATGGCTACACCTTC,.,TRBV5-4,.,TRBJ1-2
CASSLSDTGAHSPLHF,TGTGCCAGCAGTTTATCGGATACAGGGGCCCATTCACCCCTCCACTTT,.,TRBV27,TRBD1,TRBJ1-6
CASSPLYEQYF,TGTGCCAGCAGCCCTTTGTACGAGCAGTACTTC,.,TRBV7-8,.,TRBJ2-7
CASSSLAGVIYEQYF,TGTGCCAGCAGTTCTCTAGCGGGAGTGATCTACGAGCAGTACTTC,.,TRBV28,TRBD2,TRBJ2-7
CASSPRLRGSYNEQFF,TGTGCCAGCAGCCCCCGCCTGCGGGGTTCCTACAATGAGCAGTTCTTC,.,TRBV9,.,TRBJ2-1
CATKGDRAYEQYF,TGTGCCACAAAGGGGGACAGGGCTTACGAGCAGTACTTC,.,TRBV6-1,TRBD1,TRBJ2-7
CAWIAPSYGYTF,TGTGCCTGGATTGCGCCCTCCTATGGCTACACCTTC,.,TRBV30,.,TRBJ1-2
CASSEAEPYEQYF,TGTGCCAGCAGTGAAGCAGAGCCCTACGAGCAGTACTTC,.,TRBV6-1,.,TRBJ2-7
CSAHRNTEAFF,TGCAGTGCTCACAGGAACACTGAAGCTTTCTTT,.,TRBV20-1,.,TRBJ1-1
CASSTAGDSPLHF,TGTGCCAGCAGCACTGCAGGGGATTCACCCCTCCACTTT,.,TRBV7-9,.,TRBJ1-6
CASSRRGNQPQHF,TGTGCCAGCAGCCGAAGGGGAAATCAGCCCCAGCATTTT,.,TRBV7-2,.,TRBJ1-5
CASSLLPVSNQPQHF,TGTGCCAGCAGCTTGCTTCCGGTTAGCAATCAGCCCCAGCATTTT,.,TRBV5-5,.,TRBJ1-5
CASSFVAGVEQYF,TGTGCCAGCAGCTTCGTTGCGGGGGTCGAGCAGTACTTC,.,TRBV5-6,TRBD2,TRBJ2-7
CASTAGFQETQYF,TGTGCCAGCACTGCAGGGTTCCAAGAGACCCAGTACTTC,.,TRBV2,.,TRBJ2-5
CASSEGQGAGEQYF,TGCGCCAGCAGCGAGGGACAGGGGGCTGGGGAGCAGTACTTC,.,TRBV5-1,TRBD1,TRBJ2-7
CSVGQGQETQYF,TGCAGCGTGGGACAGGGCCAAGAGACCCAGTACTTC,.,TRBV29-1,TRBD1,TRBJ2-5
CASSLVRARETQYF,TGTGCCAGCAGCTTAGTCAGGGCCCGGGAGACCCAGTACTTC,few,TRBV7-8,.,TRBJ2-5